These 10 T cell receptor beta chains were all obtained from the same sample, sequenced in a study of blood T cell repertoires in COVID-19. Libraries were prepared by immunoSEQ multiplex PCR; TCRdb keeps only in-frame clonotypes and omits some of them. The sample holds 200,000 or so clones, about 88% seen once. Sample: peripheral blood. All receptors come from a woman aged 35 to 49 who had recovered from COVID-19.

This chain links TRBV25-1 with TRBJ1-2; 10 bases map to TRBD1. CDR3 length: 13 residues. CDR1 MGHDK and CDR2 SYGVNS come from the germline V gene. With V trimmed by 6 bases and J by 7 bases, 5 bases remained unmatched. The CDR3 loop is CASRTGGVGGYTF. Here the CDR3 DNA reads TGTGCCAGCAGGACAGGGGGCGTGGGTGGCTACACCTTC.

The CDR3 loop reads CATSTGSRETQYF. CDR3 DNA: TGTGCCACCAGTACAGGGTCGCGGGAGACCCAGTACTTC. The V call is TRBV24-1, the J call TRBJ2-5; D possibly corresponds to TRBD1 (6 bases). The germline V gene has CDR1 KGHDR and CDR2 SFDVKD. The ends were cut back, 6 bases at V and 5 bases at J, with 12 bases in the middle. The CDR3 runs to 13 residues.

The gene calls are TRBV18 and TRBJ2-2; TRBD1 is a possible D gene (5 bases). This CDR3 has 16 amino acids. The ends were cut back, 2 bases at V and 3 bases at J, with 13 bases in the middle. Germline-derived CDR1 and CDR2 are KGHSH and LQKENI. The CDR3 loop reads CASSPVGLRDTGELFF. In nucleotides, the CDR3 is TGTGCCAGCTCACCAGTGGGGCTCCGGGACACCGGGGAGCTGTTTTTT.

The rearrangement links TRBV19 to TRBJ2-6; 8 bases agree with TRBD2. CDR3 length: 16 residues. J lost 4 bases, V lost 7 bases, and 9 bases had no gene match. Germline CDR1 reads LNHDA; CDR2 reads SQIVND (reference sequence). The CDR3 DNA reads TGTGCCAGTAATAAGGGACTAGGCTCCGGGGCCAACGTCCTGACTTTC. Translating gives CASNKGLGSGANVLTF.

This chain connects TRBV10-3 to TRBJ1-4; 7 nucleotides match TRBD1. Germline V gene lookup returns CDR1 ENHRY and CDR2 SYGVKD. The CDR3 contains 14 residues. V trimming: 5 bases; J trimming: 6 bases; junction bases outside the gene matches: 6. CDR3 sequence (DNA): TGTGCCATCAGTACCGGGACAGCAGATGAAAAACTGTTTTTT. It specifies CAISTGTADEKLFF.

The chain couples TRBV19 to TRBJ2-7, with D hard to call. The V gene's germline CDR1 is LNHDA and CDR2 SQIVND (reference sequence). Trimming left V 10 bases short and J 2 bases short, with 21 bases between. The CDR3 length is 15 residues. CDR3 loop: CATQKERSLTYEQYF. The CDR3 coding sequence is TGTGCCACACAAAAAGAGCGTTCCCTTACCTACGAGCAGTACTTC.

V usage is TRBV7-5 and J usage is TRBJ2-7; TRBD1 reflects the table's D call only, with no check against the DNA. TRBV7-5 is listed as a pseudogene. This CDR3 is 16 amino acids long. The CDR3 DNA reads as TGTGTCAGAAGCGGACTTCCCGGGACAGTTTCTTACGAGCAGTACTTC. This encodes CVRSGLPGTVSYEQYF.

V gene TRBV24-1 combines with J gene TRBJ2-1, with a tentative D call TRBD2 (8 bases). The CDR3 runs to 17 residues. Trimming left V 3 bases short and J 7 bases short, with 21 bases between. CDR1 is KGHDR and CDR2 is SFDVKD in the germline V gene. CDR3 amino acids: CATSDPGGSGRVNEQFF. Written as DNA, the CDR3 is TGTGCCACCAGTGATCCAGGGGGGAGCGGGAGAGTGAATGAGCAGTTCTTC.

The rearrangement links TRBV18 to TRBJ1-2, with 9 positions matching TRBD1. With V trimmed by 8 bases and J by 0 bases, 10 bases remained unmatched. CDR1 and CDR2 from the germline V gene are KGHSH and LQKENI. The CDR3 length is 16 residues. Here the CDR3 DNA reads TGTGCCAGCCTACGGGACAGGGACCCAGCTAACTATGGCTACACCTTC. Protein sequence: CASLRDRDPANYGYTF.

The V gene is TRBV19, the J gene TRBJ2-7; no definite D call. The CDR3 loop spans 13 amino acids. Germline-derived CDR1 and CDR2 are LNHDA and SQIVND (reference sequence). The ends were cut back, 0 bases at V and 5 bases at J, with 8 bases in the middle. CDR3 coding DNA: TGTGCCAGTAGTATAGAGGTAGGAGACGAGCAGTACTTC. Residues: CASSIEVGDEQYF.